This TCR beta chain was recovered during a study of blood T cell repertoires in COVID-19. Across the study: Samples of COVID-19 (acute and convalescent) were obtained from the United States, Italy and Spain. From T cells, B-cell-depleted T cells, or PBMCs came the material, which was cDNA or gDNA.

Per the study methods: The assay estimated nucleated cells by amplifying reference gene primers. The protocol was immunoSEQ multiplex PCR, while the TCRdb copy is restricted to in-frame clones and leaves out a portion. From that table come the V and J calls and clone size; the DNA was used to work out D and trimming. This table holds over 85,000 clones, roughly 88% found once. The Seattle site enrolled patients during active infection and followed them longitudinally. The CDR3 consists of 15 residues. Per the germline V gene, CDR1 is MNHNS and CDR2 is SASEGT. Trimming cost V 2 bases and J 2 bases; bases outside gene matches: 5.

Sequenced: peripheral blood. The receptor comes from a woman older than 75 with COVID-19, enrolled during active disease. The V and J genes are TRBV6-1 and TRBJ2-7; TRBD1 aligns across 8 bases. This CDR3 is CASSEQGAWAYEQYF. For the CDR3, the DNA is TGTGCCAGCAGTGAACAGGGGGCTTGGGCCTACGAGCAGTACTTC.